This T cell receptor (beta chain) was recovered during a study of CD8+CD57+ T cells in acquired aplastic anemia. Study-wide results and limits: Patients and controls were not found to differ significantly in CD8+ Simpson's diversity.

Concerning this clonotype: Its antigen is unknown.

All sequencing subjects had displayed CD8+CD57+ cell expansion on flow cytometry. Every patient was diagnosed with severe acquired aplastic anemia. Investigators profiled TCR beta VDJ and CDR3 from genomic DNA template. TCRdb analysed the reads with MiXCR anew, one entry per CDR3 protein. The data contain roughly 160,000 distinct CDR3 sequences, around 75% of them singletons. CDR1 and CDR2 from the germline V gene are DFQATT and SNEGSKA (reference sequence). V gave up 6 bases and J gave up 3 bases, with 6 bases separating them. The CDR3 is made up of 11 amino acids. The sequenced sample was sorted CD4+, CD8+, or CD8+CD57+ T cells (not recorded which) from PBMCs. The receptor's source is a human donor with aplastic anemia. The V gene is TRBV20-1, the J gene TRBJ2-1; D not resolved. The CDR3 spells CSAEDYNEQFF. In DNA form, the CDR3 reads TGCAGTGCCGAGGACTACAATGAGCAGTTCTTC.